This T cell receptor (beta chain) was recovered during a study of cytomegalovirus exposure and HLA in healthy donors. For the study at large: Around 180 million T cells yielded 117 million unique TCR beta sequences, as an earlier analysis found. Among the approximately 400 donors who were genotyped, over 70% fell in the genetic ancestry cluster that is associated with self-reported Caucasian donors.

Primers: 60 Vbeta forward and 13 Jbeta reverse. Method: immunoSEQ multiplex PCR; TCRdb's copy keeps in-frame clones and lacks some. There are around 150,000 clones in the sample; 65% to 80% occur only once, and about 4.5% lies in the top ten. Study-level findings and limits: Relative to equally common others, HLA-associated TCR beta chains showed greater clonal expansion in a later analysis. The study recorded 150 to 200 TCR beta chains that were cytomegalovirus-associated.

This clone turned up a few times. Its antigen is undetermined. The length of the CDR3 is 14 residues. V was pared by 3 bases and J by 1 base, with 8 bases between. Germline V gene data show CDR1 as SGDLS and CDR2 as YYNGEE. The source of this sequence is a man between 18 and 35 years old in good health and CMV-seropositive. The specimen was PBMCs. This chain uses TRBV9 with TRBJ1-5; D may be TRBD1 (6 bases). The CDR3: CASSAGVSNQPQHF. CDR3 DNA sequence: TGTGCCAGCAGCGCAGGGGTAAGCAATCAGCCCCAGCATTTT.